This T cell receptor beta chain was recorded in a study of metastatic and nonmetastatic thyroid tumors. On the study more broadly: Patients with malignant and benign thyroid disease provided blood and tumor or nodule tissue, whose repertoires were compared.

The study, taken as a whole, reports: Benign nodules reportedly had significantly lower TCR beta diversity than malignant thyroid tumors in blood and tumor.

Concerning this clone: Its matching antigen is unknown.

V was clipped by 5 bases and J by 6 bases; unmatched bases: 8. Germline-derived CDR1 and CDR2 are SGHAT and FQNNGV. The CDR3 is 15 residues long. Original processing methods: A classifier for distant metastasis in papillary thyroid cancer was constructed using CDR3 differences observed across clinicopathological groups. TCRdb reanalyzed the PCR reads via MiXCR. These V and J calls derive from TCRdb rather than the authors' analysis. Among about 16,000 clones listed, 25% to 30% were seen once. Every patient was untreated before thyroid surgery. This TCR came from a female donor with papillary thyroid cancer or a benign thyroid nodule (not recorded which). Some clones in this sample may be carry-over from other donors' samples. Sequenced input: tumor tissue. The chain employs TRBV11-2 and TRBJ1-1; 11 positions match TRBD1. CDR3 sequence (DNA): TGTGCCAGCAGCCCAAGAGGACAGGGGGCCGCTGAAGCTTTCTTT. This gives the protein CASSPRGQGAAEAFF. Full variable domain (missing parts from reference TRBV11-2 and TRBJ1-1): EAGVAQSPRYKIIEKRQSVAFWCNPISGHATLYWYQQILGQGPKLLIQFQNNGVVDDSQLPKDRFSAERLKGVDSTLKIQPAKLEDSAVYLCASSPRGQGAAEAFFGQGTRLTVV.